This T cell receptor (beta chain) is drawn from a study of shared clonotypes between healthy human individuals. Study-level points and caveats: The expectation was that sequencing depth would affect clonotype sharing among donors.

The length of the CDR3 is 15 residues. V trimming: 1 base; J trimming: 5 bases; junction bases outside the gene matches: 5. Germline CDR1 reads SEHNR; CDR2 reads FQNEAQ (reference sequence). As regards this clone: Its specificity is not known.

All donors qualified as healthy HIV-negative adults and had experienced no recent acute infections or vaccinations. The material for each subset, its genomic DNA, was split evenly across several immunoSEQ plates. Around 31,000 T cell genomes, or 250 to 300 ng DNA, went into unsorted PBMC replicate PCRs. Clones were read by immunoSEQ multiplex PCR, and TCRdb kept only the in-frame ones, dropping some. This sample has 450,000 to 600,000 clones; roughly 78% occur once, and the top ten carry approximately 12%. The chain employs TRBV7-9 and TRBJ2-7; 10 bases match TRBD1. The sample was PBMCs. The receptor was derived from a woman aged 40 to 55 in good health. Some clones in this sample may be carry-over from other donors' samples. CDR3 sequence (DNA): TGTGCCAGCAGCTTAGTCCCGGGGACAGGGGACGAGCAGTACTTC. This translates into CASSLVPGTGDEQYF.